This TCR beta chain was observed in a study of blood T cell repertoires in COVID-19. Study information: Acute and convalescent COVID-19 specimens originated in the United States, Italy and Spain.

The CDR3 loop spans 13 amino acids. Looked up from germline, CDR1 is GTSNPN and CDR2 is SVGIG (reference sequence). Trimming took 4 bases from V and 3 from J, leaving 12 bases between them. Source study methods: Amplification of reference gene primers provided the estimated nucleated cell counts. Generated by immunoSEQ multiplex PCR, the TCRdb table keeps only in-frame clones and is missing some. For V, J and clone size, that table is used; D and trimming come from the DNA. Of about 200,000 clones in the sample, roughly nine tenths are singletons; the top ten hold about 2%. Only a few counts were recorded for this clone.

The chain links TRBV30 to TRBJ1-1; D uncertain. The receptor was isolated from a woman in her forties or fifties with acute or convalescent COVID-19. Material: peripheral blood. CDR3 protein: CAWTPGRHTEAFF. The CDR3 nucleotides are TGTGCCTGGACTCCCGGGAGGCACACTGAAGCTTTCTTT.